A single sample is the source of the 15 T cell receptor beta chains below, sequenced in a study of vaccination effects on CD4 cells after COVID-19. With the ViraFEST assay, the study expanded antigen-specific CD4+ T cells using viral peptide pools, then sequenced them. It was after more than 8 days of culture that CD4+ T cells were isolated. These receptors' antigens are unknown. Repertoires were generated with immunoSEQ multiplex PCR, while TCRdb's copy carries only in-frame clones and drops some. The table shows 50,000 to 75,000 clones, with roughly 79% occurring only once. Sequencing used CD4+ T cells from PBMCs cultured with HCoV-229E spike peptides, obtained before COVID-19 vaccination. The source is a human donor who received a COVID-19 vaccine.

CDR3: CASSLWDRGLNEQFF. The CDR3 bases are TGTGCCAGCAGCTTATGGGACAGGGGGCTAAATGAGCAGTTCTTC. J is TRBJ2-1 and V is TRBV7-9, with TRBD1 identical over 12 bases. After removal of 2 bases from V and 7 bases from J, the junction contained 3 bases not matched to a gene. The germline CDR1 and CDR2 sequences are SEHNR and FQNEAQ (reference sequence). This CDR3 is built from 15 residues.

V gene TRBV3-1 (or the pseudogene TRBV3-2) combines with J gene TRBJ1-5; TRBD1 agrees at 8 bases. The CDR3 consists of 15 residues. Germline assignment: CDR1 LGHDT and CDR2 YNNKEL (reference sequence). Losses at the gene ends were 3 bases for V and 7 bases for J; bases not matched to a gene: 8. CDR3 amino acids: CASSQSGTGVQPQHF. The CDR3 DNA sequence: TGTGCCAGCAGCCAGTCCGGGACAGGAGTCCAGCCCCAGCATTTT.

This clone occurred once. The chain recombines TRBV4-3 with TRBJ1-3; D remains unclear. Germline assignment: CDR1 LGHNA and CDR2 YSLEER. The CDR3 consists of 16 residues. The germline V and J ends were trimmed by 5 bases and 0 bases, with 14 bases remaining between them. The CDR3 loop reads CASSLDGPTSGNTIYF. The CDR3, as DNA: TGCGCCAGCAGCTTAGACGGACCAACCTCTGGAAACACCATATATTTT.

The rearrangement links TRBV11-2 to TRBJ2-2; possible D gene TRBD1, 5 bases. The CDR3 sequence is 13 residues long. Germline CDR1 and CDR2: SGHAT and FQNNGV. Deletions cut 4 bases from V and 6 bases from J, with 9 bases between. The CDR3 protein is CASSSQGAGELFF. The CDR3 nucleotides read TGTGCCAGCAGCTCCCAGGGTGCCGGGGAGCTGTTTTTT. Variable domain in full (rest from reference TRBV11-2 and TRBJ2-2): EAGVAQSPRYKIIEKRQSVAFWCNPISGHATLYWYQQILGQGPKLLIQFQNNGVVDDSQLPKDRFSAERLKGVDSTLKIQPAKLEDSAVYLCASSSQGAGELFFGEGSRLTVL.

This sequence joins TRBV5-6 and TRBJ2-3; D unclear. The germline gives CDR1 SGHDT, CDR2 YYEEEE. The CDR3 has 13 residues. V gave up 2 bases and J gave up 1 base, with 5 bases separating them. DNA for the CDR3: TGTGCCAGCAGCTTACAAGGCACAGATACGCAGTATTTT. Encoded protein: CASSLQGTDTQYF.

V is TRBV28 and J is TRBJ1-2; tentatively, D is TRBD1 (5 bases). The CDR3 has 13 amino acids. V gave up 3 bases and J gave up 3 bases, with 8 bases separating them. The germline CDR1 and CDR2 sequences are MDHEN and SYDVKM. The CDR3 loop is CASSFGRDYGYTF. Here the CDR3 DNA reads TGTGCCAGCAGTTTTGGCAGGGACTATGGCTACACCTTC.

The chain links TRBV4-1 to TRBJ1-1; 7 positions agree with TRBD1. The CDR3 sequence is 16 residues long. From germline, CDR1 is MGHRA and CDR2 YSYEKL. V shed 4 bases and J 11 bases; nucleotides not matched to a gene: 19. The CDR3 region is CASSPDPRQGERLAFF. CDR3 sequence (DNA): TGCGCCAGCAGCCCGGACCCTCGACAGGGCGAACGGTTGGCTTTCTTT.

CDR3 region: CASSPLTGRETGELFF. CDR3 sequence (DNA): TGTGCCAGCTCACCACTGACAGGGCGGGAAACCGGGGAGCTGTTTTTT. The V call is TRBV18, the J call TRBJ2-2; a possible D gene is TRBD1 (7 bases). This CDR3 is built from 16 residues. CDR1 is KGHSH and CDR2 is LQKENI in the germline V gene. V lost 1 base and J 5 bases, leaving 14 bases between the germline ends.

V usage is TRBV28 and J usage is TRBJ2-1; 8 bases are shared with TRBD2. There are 13 residues in the CDR3. The germline V gene has CDR1 MDHEN and CDR2 SYDVKM. V trimming: 5 bases; J trimming: 7 bases; junction bases outside the gene matches: 4. The CDR3 region has the DNA TGTGCCAGCAGTCCCCCGGGGGGGAATGAGCAGTTCTTC. Its protein is CASSPPGGNEQFF.

This chain uses TRBV28 with TRBJ1-1, with D possibly being TRBD1 (5 bases). The CDR3 sequence is 14 residues long. V was trimmed by 2 bases and J by 10 bases, leaving 17 bases between them. The germline CDR1 and CDR2 sequences are MDHEN and SYDVKM. DNA of the CDR3: TGTGCCAGCAGTTTAGGGGTAGGTCCTGGGGGAGCTTTCTTT. Its protein product is CASSLGVGPGGAFF.

The chain uses TRBV6-2 or TRBV6-3 and TRBJ2-5, with TRBD2 identical over 10 bases. Per germline, CDR1 MNHEY and CDR2 SVGEGT. The CDR3 totals 17 residues. V shed 0 bases, J shed 2 bases, and the junction held 6 bases outside the gene matches. The DNA of the CDR3 is TGTGCCAGCAGTTACTCATTAAGCGGGGGGGGGCAAGAGACCCAGTACTTC. Translating gives CASSYSLSGGGQETQYF.

The genes are TRBV19 and TRBJ2-5; D remains ambiguous. The V and J ends lost 0 bases and 4 bases respectively, with 12 bases between them. From germline, CDR1 is LNHDA and CDR2 SQIVND (reference sequence). This CDR3 is built from 15 residues. The DNA of the CDR3 is TGTGCCAGTAGTATAGATCTCTGGGTCTCAGAGACCCAGTACTTC. Protein product: CASSIDLWVSETQYF.

This chain connects TRBV5-1 to TRBJ2-2; D not resolved. With 2 bases removed from V and 6 bases from J, the gap between germline ends came to 11 bases. The germline CDR1 and CDR2 sequences are SGHRS and YFSETQ. The CDR3 has 14 amino acids. The CDR3, as DNA: TGCGCCAGCAGCTTCGGAGAAGTCGCCGGGGAGCTGTTTTTT. It codes for CASSFGEVAGELFF.

The chain links TRBV5-8 to TRBJ2-2; TRBD2 agrees at 16 bases. The J segment lost 3 bases and the V segment lost 4 bases, leaving 6 bases of the junction unmatched. The CDR3 is 18 amino acids. In germline, CDR1 is SGHTS, CDR2 YDEGEE. The chain's CDR3 is CASSKGLAGGPYTGELFF. The CDR3 nucleotides are TGTGCCAGCAGCAAGGGACTAGCGGGGGGGCCGTACACCGGGGAGCTGTTTTTT.

Only a few counts were recorded for this clone. The rearrangement joins TRBV7-2 to TRBJ1-3; no definite D call. This CDR3 is built from 17 residues. Germline V gene data show CDR1 as SGHTA and CDR2 as FQGNSA. V lost 0 bases and J lost 0, with 12 bases in between. DNA for the CDR3: TGTGCCAGCAGCTTAGCGCTCGAGCCCCGCTCTGGAAACACCATATATTTT. It codes for CASSLALEPRSGNTIYF. Together with reference TRBV7-2 and TRBJ1-3, the CDR3 gives the full variable domain: GAGVSQSPSNKVTEKGKDVELRCDPISGHTALYWYRQSLGQGLEFLIYFQGNSAPDKSGLPSDRFSAERTGGSVSTLTIQRTQQEDSAVYLCASSLALEPRSGNTIYFGEGSWLTVV.